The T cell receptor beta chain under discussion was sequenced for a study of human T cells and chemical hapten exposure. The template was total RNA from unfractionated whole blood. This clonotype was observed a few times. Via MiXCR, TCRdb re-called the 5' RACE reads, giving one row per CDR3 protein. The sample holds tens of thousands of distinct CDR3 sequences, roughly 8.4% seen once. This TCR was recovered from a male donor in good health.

The CDR3 protein is CSVPTGGRGAFF. The CDR3 nucleotides read TGCAGTGTCCCCACGGGGGGGCGTGGAGCTTTCTTT. The chain uses TRBV20-1 and TRBJ1-1; maybe TRBD1 (6 bases). V was pared by 7 bases and J by 10 bases, with 19 bases between. From germline, CDR1 is DFQATT and CDR2 SNEGSKA (reference sequence). This CDR3 comprises 12 residues.